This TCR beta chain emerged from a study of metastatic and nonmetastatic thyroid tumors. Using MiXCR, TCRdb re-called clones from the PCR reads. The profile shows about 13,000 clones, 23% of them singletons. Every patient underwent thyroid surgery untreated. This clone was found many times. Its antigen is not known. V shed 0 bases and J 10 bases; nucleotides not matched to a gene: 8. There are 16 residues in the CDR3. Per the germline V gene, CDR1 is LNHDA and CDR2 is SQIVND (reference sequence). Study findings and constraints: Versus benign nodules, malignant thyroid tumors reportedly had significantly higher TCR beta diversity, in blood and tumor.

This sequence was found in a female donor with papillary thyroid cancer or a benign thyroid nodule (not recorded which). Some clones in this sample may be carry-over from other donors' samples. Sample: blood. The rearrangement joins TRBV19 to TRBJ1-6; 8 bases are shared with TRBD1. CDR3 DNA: TGTGCCAGTAGTATAGATCTCGGACAGGGACTATCACCCCTCCACTTT. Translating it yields CASSIDLGQGLSPLHF.